This TCR beta chain was documented in a study of T cells in Graves' hyperthyroidism and ophthalmopathy. This clonotype has a count of ten or more. CDR1 is MNHEY and CDR2 is SVGEGT in the germline V gene. V lost 2 bases, J lost 5 bases, and 16 bases lay in between. The CDR3 covers 16 residues. Template material for amplifying TCR beta CDR3 regions consisted of RNA transcripts. The HTBI primer set served for first-round RT-PCR of the TCR CDR3. TCRdb re-analysed the multiplex PCR reads in MiXCR, keeping a single row per CDR3 protein. The sample yields approximately 710,000 distinct CDR3 sequences, roughly 17% seen once.

The V gene is TRBV6-2 or TRBV6-3, the J gene TRBJ1-5; perhaps TRBD1 as D (6 bases). Sequences were obtained from blood. This TCR came from a man over 45 with Graves' hyperthyroidism. CDR3 bases: TGTGCCAGCAGTTACCCCTGGGGAGGGGGTGATCAGCCCCAGCATTTT. It yields the protein CASSYPWGGGDQPQHF.